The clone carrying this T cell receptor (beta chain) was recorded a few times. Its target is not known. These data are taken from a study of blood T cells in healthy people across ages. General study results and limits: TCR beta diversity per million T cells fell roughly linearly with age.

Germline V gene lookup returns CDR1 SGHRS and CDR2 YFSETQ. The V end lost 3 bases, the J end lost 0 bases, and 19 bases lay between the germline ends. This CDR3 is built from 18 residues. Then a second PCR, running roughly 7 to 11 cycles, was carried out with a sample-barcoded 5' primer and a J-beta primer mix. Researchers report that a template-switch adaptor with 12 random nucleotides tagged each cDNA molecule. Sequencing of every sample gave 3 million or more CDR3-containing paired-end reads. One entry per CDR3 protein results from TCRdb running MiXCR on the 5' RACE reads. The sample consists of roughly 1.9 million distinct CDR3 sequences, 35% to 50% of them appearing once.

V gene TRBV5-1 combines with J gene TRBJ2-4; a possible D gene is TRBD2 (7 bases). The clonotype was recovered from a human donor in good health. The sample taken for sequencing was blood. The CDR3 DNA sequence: TGCGCCAGCAGCTCCCGCGGGGGCTCCAAAATAGCCAAAAACATTCAGTACTTC. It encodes CASSSRGGSKIAKNIQYF.